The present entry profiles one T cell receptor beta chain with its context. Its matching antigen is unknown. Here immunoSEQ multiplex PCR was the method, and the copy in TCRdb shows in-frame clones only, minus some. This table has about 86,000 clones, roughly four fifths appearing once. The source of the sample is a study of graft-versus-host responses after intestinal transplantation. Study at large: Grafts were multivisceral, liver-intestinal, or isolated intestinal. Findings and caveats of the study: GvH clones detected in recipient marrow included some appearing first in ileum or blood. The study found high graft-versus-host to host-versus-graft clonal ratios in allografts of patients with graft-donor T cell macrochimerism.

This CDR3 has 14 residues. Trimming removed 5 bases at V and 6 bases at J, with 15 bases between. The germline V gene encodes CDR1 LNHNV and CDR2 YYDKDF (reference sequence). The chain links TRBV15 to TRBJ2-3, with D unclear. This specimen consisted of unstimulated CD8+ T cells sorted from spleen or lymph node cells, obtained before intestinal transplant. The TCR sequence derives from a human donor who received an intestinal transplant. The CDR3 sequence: CATSPLENYDTQYF. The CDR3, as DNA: TGTGCCACCAGCCCGCTAGAGAATTACGATACGCAGTATTTT.